These T cell receptor beta chains were read from a single sample in a study of blood T cells in healthy people across ages. Via MiXCR, TCRdb re-called the 5' RACE reads, giving one row per CDR3 protein. Among approximately 700,000 distinct CDR3 sequences listed, about 34% were seen once. Sequenced sample: blood. The receptors originated from an elderly woman in good health. Each CDR3 is given with its conserved first and last residue. A D gene is named only where the DNA matches it firmly. Expanded clones get a size class; other rows say once, few or many, or leave the size out.

j_call: TRBJ2-1; v_call: TRBV30; clone_size: few; d_call: TRBD2; cdr3_aa: CAWSQSTGGLYEQFF; cdr3_nt: TGTGCCTGGAGCCAGTCGACGGGGGGGCTGTATGAGCAGTTCTTC
j_call: TRBJ1-2; v_call: TRBV5-4; clone_size: many; d_call: .; cdr3_aa: CASSLVEGSQGYTF; cdr3_nt: TGTGCCAGCAGCCTGGTTGAGGGGTCTCAGGGCTACACCTTC
j_call: TRBJ2-7; v_call: TRBV7-3; clone_size: .; d_call: .; cdr3_aa: CASSPRGGPFYEQYF; cdr3_nt: TGTGCCAGCAGCCCCAGAGGTGGGCCTTTCTACGAGCAGTACTTC
j_call: TRBJ1-1; v_call: TRBV20-1; clone_size: few; d_call: .; cdr3_aa: CSAIYGLTGTEAFF; cdr3_nt: TGCAGTGCTATTTATGGCCTAACCGGGACTGAAGCTTTCTTT
j_call: TRBJ1-1; v_call: TRBV20-1; clone_size: .; d_call: .; cdr3_aa: CSARASLGVGEAFF; cdr3_nt: TGCAGTGCTAGAGCCTCTTTGGGGGTGGGTGAAGCTTTCTTT
j_call: TRBJ1-5; v_call: TRBV4-2; clone_size: few; d_call: .; cdr3_aa: CASSQEERQPQHF; cdr3_nt: TGTGCCAGCAGCCAAGAGGAACGCCAGCCCCAGCATTTT
j_call: TRBJ2-7; v_call: TRBV20-1; clone_size: many; d_call: TRBD1; cdr3_aa: CSAMTGIEQYF; cdr3_nt: TGCAGTGCAATGACAGGGATCGAGCAGTACTTC
j_call: TRBJ1-2; v_call: TRBV9; clone_size: many; d_call: TRBD1; cdr3_aa: CASSEGGQGTYGYTF; cdr3_nt: TGTGCCAGCAGCGAGGGGGGACAGGGAACCTATGGCTACACCTTC
j_call: TRBJ2-1; v_call: TRBV5-1; clone_size: .; d_call: TRBD2; cdr3_aa: CASSLLGTRGEQFF; cdr3_nt: TGCGCCAGCAGCTTGTTGGGGACTAGGGGTGAGCAGTTCTTC
j_call: TRBJ2-7; v_call: TRBV5-1; clone_size: .; d_call: TRBD1; cdr3_aa: CASTTFIDRDRAYEQYF; cdr3_nt: TGCGCCAGCACCACTTTTATTGACCGGGACAGGGCCTACGAGCAGTACTTC
j_call: TRBJ2-1; v_call: TRBV6-2/TRBV6-3; clone_size: many; d_call: .; cdr3_aa: CASSYSKGGNEQFF; cdr3_nt: TGTGCCAGCAGTTACTCGAAGGGTGGGAATGAGCAGTTCTTC
j_call: TRBJ1-5; v_call: TRBV6-6; clone_size: many; d_call: .; cdr3_aa: CASSYSWGGSNQPQHF; cdr3_nt: TGTGCCAGCAGTTACTCGTGGGGAGGGTCCAATCAGCCCCAGCATTTT
j_call: TRBJ2-1; v_call: TRBV5-1; clone_size: many; d_call: .; cdr3_aa: CASGGPTYNEQFF; cdr3_nt: TGCGCCAGCGGGGGGCCGACCTACAATGAGCAGTTCTTC
j_call: TRBJ2-1; v_call: TRBV6-1; clone_size: many; d_call: TRBD1; cdr3_aa: CASSAGQGPRQFF; cdr3_nt: TGTGCCAGCAGTGCCGGACAGGGTCCCAGGCAGTTCTTC
j_call: TRBJ2-6; v_call: TRBV25-1; clone_size: many; d_call: .; cdr3_aa: CASSGTGSGSGANVLTF; cdr3_nt: TGTGCCAGCAGTGGAACAGGCTCCGGATCTGGGGCCAACGTCCTGACTTTC
j_call: TRBJ2-1; v_call: TRBV5-1; clone_size: many; d_call: TRBD1; cdr3_aa: CASSQGTGGNEQFF; cdr3_nt: TGCGCCAGCAGCCAGGGGACAGGGGGCAATGAGCAGTTCTTC
j_call: TRBJ1-6; v_call: TRBV30; clone_size: .; d_call: .; cdr3_aa: CAWRSQDNSPLHF; cdr3_nt: TGTGCCTGGAGGTCTCAAGATAATTCACCCCTCCACTTT
j_call: TRBJ1-4; v_call: TRBV20-1; clone_size: .; d_call: .; cdr3_aa: CSARFLNEKLFF; cdr3_nt: TGCAGTGCTAGATTTCTTAATGAAAAACTGTTTTTT
j_call: TRBJ1-1; v_call: TRBV4-2; clone_size: many; d_call: TRBD1; cdr3_aa: CASSPRTGGFGTEAFF; cdr3_nt: TGTGCCAGCAGCCCCCGGACAGGAGGCTTCGGGACTGAAGCTTTCTTT
j_call: TRBJ2-3; v_call: TRBV9; clone_size: .; d_call: .; cdr3_aa: CASSAFRGADTQYF; cdr3_nt: TGTGCCAGCAGCGCGTTTAGGGGAGCAGATACGCAGTATTTT
j_call: TRBJ1-2; v_call: TRBV6-5; clone_size: many; d_call: TRBD1; cdr3_aa: CASSVKGGASQGYTF; cdr3_nt: TGTGCCAGCAGTGTTAAAGGGGGCGCGAGTCAAGGCTACACCTTC
j_call: TRBJ1-6; v_call: TRBV6-6; clone_size: .; d_call: TRBD1; cdr3_aa: CASSPPGQGATPLHF; cdr3_nt: TGTGCCAGCAGTCCTCCGGGACAGGGGGCTACACCCCTCCACTTT
j_call: TRBJ1-1; v_call: TRBV6-5; clone_size: few; d_call: .; cdr3_aa: CASSFTLSNRDTEAFF; cdr3_nt: TGTGCCAGCAGTTTTACCCTCTCCAACAGGGACACTGAAGCTTTCTTT
j_call: TRBJ2-5; v_call: TRBV7-2; clone_size: many; d_call: .; cdr3_aa: CASSRGVEETQYF; cdr3_nt: TGTGCCAGCAGCCGCGGGGTAGAAGAGACCCAGTACTTC
j_call: TRBJ2-3; v_call: TRBV7-8; clone_size: many; d_call: TRBD1; cdr3_aa: CASSLGQGGADTQYF; cdr3_nt: TGTGCCAGCTCCCTCGGACAGGGGGGAGCAGATACGCAGTATTTT
j_call: TRBJ1-2; v_call: TRBV30; clone_size: .; d_call: .; cdr3_aa: CAWSNKRFSVRRGYTF; cdr3_nt: TGTGCCTGGAGTAACAAGAGATTCTCCGTCCGGCGAGGCTACACCTTC
j_call: TRBJ1-1; v_call: TRBV6-2/TRBV6-3; clone_size: few; d_call: .; cdr3_aa: CASKGPTVPTEAFF; cdr3_nt: TGTGCCAGCAAGGGACCGACAGTGCCCACTGAAGCTTTCTTT
j_call: TRBJ2-1; v_call: TRBV10-3; clone_size: few; d_call: TRBD2; cdr3_aa: CATRTSEGSHSYNEQFF; cdr3_nt: TGTGCCACCCGGACTAGCGAAGGGTCCCACTCCTACAATGAGCAGTTCTTC
j_call: TRBJ2-1; v_call: TRBV5-1; clone_size: many; d_call: .; cdr3_aa: CASSLVGALYNEQFF; cdr3_nt: TGCGCCAGCAGCTTGGTGGGGGCCCTCTACAATGAGCAGTTCTTC
j_call: TRBJ2-1; v_call: TRBV7-9; clone_size: many; d_call: .; cdr3_aa: CASSLVQSGDDEQFF; cdr3_nt: TGTGCCAGCAGCTTAGTACAGTCCGGGGATGATGAGCAGTTCTTC
j_call: TRBJ2-1; v_call: TRBV6-2/TRBV6-3; clone_size: .; d_call: TRBD1; cdr3_aa: CASRQRTGRGEQFF; cdr3_nt: TGTGCCAGCAGGCAACGGACAGGGCGCGGTGAGCAGTTCTTC
j_call: TRBJ2-2; v_call: TRBV30; clone_size: .; d_call: .; cdr3_aa: CAWSVSRELFF; cdr3_nt: TGTGCCTGGAGTGTATCCAGGGAGCTGTTTTTT
j_call: TRBJ2-3; v_call: TRBV4-1; clone_size: many; d_call: .; cdr3_aa: CASSPYLSSTDTQYF; cdr3_nt: TGCGCCAGCAGCCCCTATCTCTCTAGCACAGATACGCAGTATTTT
j_call: TRBJ2-7; v_call: TRBV20-1; clone_size: .; d_call: .; cdr3_aa: CSARADTYEQYF; cdr3_nt: TGCAGTGCTAGAGCCGACACCTACGAGCAGTACTTC
j_call: TRBJ1-5; v_call: TRBV7-2; clone_size: many; d_call: TRBD1; cdr3_aa: CASSIRQGQQPQHF; cdr3_nt: TGTGCCAGCAGCATTCGACAGGGGCAGCAGCCCCAGCATTTT
j_call: TRBJ2-1; v_call: TRBV5-1; clone_size: .; d_call: .; cdr3_aa: CASSSGAPRVQFF; cdr3_nt: TGCGCCAGCAGCTCGGGGGCCCCAAGGGTGCAGTTCTTC
j_call: TRBJ1-4; v_call: TRBV6-1; clone_size: .; d_call: .; cdr3_aa: CASSSQRANEKLFF; cdr3_nt: TGTGCCAGCAGCTCACAGAGAGCAAATGAAAAACTGTTTTTT
j_call: TRBJ2-7; v_call: TRBV29-1; clone_size: .; d_call: TRBD2; cdr3_aa: CSVETGLAGTTYEQYF; cdr3_nt: TGCAGCGTTGAAACCGGACTAGCGGGTACCACCTACGAGCAGTACTTC
j_call: TRBJ2-7; v_call: TRBV29-1; clone_size: .; d_call: TRBD1; cdr3_aa: CSVEDGQGSSYEQYF; cdr3_nt: TGCAGCGTTGAAGACGGACAGGGGAGCTCCTACGAGCAGTACTTC
j_call: TRBJ2-7; v_call: TRBV23-1; clone_size: .; d_call: .; cdr3_aa: CASSQRNEGRCYYEQYF; cdr3_nt: TGCGCCAGCAGTCAAAGAAATGAGGGGAGGTGTTACTACGAGCAGTACTTC
j_call: TRBJ1-1; v_call: TRBV29-1; clone_size: .; d_call: .; cdr3_aa: CSIDLAILGNTEAFF; cdr3_nt: TGCAGCATTGATTTGGCTATCCTGGGGAACACTGAAGCTTTCTTT
j_call: TRBJ1-5; v_call: TRBV20-1; clone_size: .; d_call: .; cdr3_aa: CSARAPEGINQPQHF; cdr3_nt: TGCAGTGCTAGAGCGCCGGAGGGAATAAATCAGCCCCAGCATTTT
j_call: TRBJ1-1; v_call: TRBV12-3/TRBV12-4; clone_size: .; d_call: .; cdr3_aa: CASSLALGSMNTEAFF; cdr3_nt: TGTGCCAGCAGTTTAGCGCTCGGCAGCATGAACACTGAAGCTTTCTTT
j_call: TRBJ1-3; v_call: TRBV28; clone_size: .; d_call: .; cdr3_aa: CASSSPSGRPSGNTIYF; cdr3_nt: TGTGCCAGCAGTTCTCCCTCGGGTCGGCCCTCTGGAAACACCATATATTTT
j_call: TRBJ1-2; v_call: TRBV5-1; clone_size: .; d_call: TRBD1; cdr3_aa: CASSGTGDYGYTF; cdr3_nt: TGCGCCAGCAGCGGGACAGGGGACTATGGCTACACCTTC
j_call: TRBJ2-5; v_call: TRBV6-2/TRBV6-3; clone_size: many; d_call: .; cdr3_aa: CASSYPQIQETQYF; cdr3_nt: TGTGCCAGCAGCTACCCACAGATCCAAGAGACCCAGTACTTC
j_call: TRBJ2-7; v_call: TRBV12-3/TRBV12-4; clone_size: .; d_call: TRBD2; cdr3_aa: CASSLYGGRANEQYF; cdr3_nt: TGTGCCAGCAGTTTGTATGGAGGGAGGGCCAATGAGCAGTACTTC
j_call: TRBJ2-5; v_call: TRBV5-1; clone_size: many; d_call: TRBD2; cdr3_aa: CASSLPTSGGDQETQYF; cdr3_nt: TGCGCCAGCAGCTTGCCGACTAGCGGGGGGGACCAAGAGACCCAGTACTTC
j_call: TRBJ2-7; v_call: TRBV7-2; clone_size: many; d_call: .; cdr3_aa: CASSLTRYEQYF; cdr3_nt: TGTGCCAGCAGCTTAACCAGATACGAGCAGTACTTC
j_call: TRBJ2-1; v_call: TRBV6-4; clone_size: .; d_call: .; cdr3_aa: CASSLNSYNEQFF; cdr3_nt: TGTGCCAGCAGCCTCAACTCCTACAATGAGCAGTTCTTC
j_call: TRBJ2-1; v_call: TRBV6-2/TRBV6-3; clone_size: once; d_call: TRBD2; cdr3_aa: CAGSWTSSGETFEQFF; cdr3_nt: TGTGCCGGCAGTTGGACATCTAGCGGGGAGACCTTTGAGCAGTTCTTC
j_call: TRBJ2-7; v_call: TRBV4-1; clone_size: .; d_call: TRBD1; cdr3_aa: CASSQPGDRGAWEQYF; cdr3_nt: TGCGCCAGCAGCCAACCTGGGGACAGGGGTGCATGGGAGCAGTACTTC
j_call: TRBJ2-3; v_call: TRBV12-3/TRBV12-4; clone_size: .; d_call: .; cdr3_aa: CASSPGGSRTDTQYF; cdr3_nt: TGTGCCAGCAGTCCAGGGGGGTCGAGAACAGATACGCAGTATTTT